This TCR beta chain stems from a study of T-cell memory formation after mild COVID-19. Whole-study context: TCR clusters were mostly confined to one donor each.

This clonotype was found a few times. TCRdb independently ran MiXCR on the 5' RACE reads; one entry per CDR3 protein. This table holds 350,000 to 500,000 distinct CDR3 sequences, roughly 18% found once. Trimming removed 0 bases from V and 5 bases from J, with 10 bases in between. The CDR3 contains 14 residues. Germline CDR1 and CDR2: DFQATT and SNEGSKA (reference sequence). The sample consisted of PBMCs or a T cell subset sorted from them (not recorded which). This clonotype originated in a man between 18 and 29 years old who had mild COVID-19 (a few samples of this study predate the infection). Cell type and time point are not known. The chain couples TRBV20-1 to TRBJ1-4; the D gene is possibly TRBD1 (5 bases). The CDR3 sequence is CSARDPRVNEKLFF. In DNA form, the CDR3 reads TGCAGTGCTAGAGATCCCAGGGTGAATGAAAAACTGTTTTTT.